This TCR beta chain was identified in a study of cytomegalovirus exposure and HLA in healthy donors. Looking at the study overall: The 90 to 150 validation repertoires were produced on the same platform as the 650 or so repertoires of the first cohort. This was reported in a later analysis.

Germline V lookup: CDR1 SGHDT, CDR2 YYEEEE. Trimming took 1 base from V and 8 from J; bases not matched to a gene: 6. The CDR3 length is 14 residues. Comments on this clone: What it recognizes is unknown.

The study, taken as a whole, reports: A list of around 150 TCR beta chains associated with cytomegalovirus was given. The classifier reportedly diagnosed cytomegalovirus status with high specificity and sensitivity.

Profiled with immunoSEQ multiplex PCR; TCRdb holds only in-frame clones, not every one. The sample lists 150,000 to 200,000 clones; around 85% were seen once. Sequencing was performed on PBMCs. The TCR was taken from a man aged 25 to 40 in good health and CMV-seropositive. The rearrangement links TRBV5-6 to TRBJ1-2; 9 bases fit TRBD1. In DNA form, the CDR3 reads TGTGCCAGCAGCTTGTTACAGGGGGCTGGCGGCTACACCTTC. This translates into CASSLLQGAGGYTF.